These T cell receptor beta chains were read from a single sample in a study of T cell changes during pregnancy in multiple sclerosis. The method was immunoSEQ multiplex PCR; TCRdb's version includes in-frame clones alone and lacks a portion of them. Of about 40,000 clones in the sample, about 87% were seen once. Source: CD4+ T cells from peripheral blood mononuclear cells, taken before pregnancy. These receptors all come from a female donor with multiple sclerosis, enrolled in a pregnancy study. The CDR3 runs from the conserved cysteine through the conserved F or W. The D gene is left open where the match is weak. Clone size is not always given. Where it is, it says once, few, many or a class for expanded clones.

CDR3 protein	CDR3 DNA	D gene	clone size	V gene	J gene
CASSDYRGTGGVNEQYF	TGTGCCAGCAGTGACTACAGGGGGACAGGGGGTGTCAACGAGCAGTACTTC	TRBD1	.	TRBV25-1	TRBJ2-7
CASSFSGGNQPQHF	TGTGCCAGCAGCTTTTCAGGAGGGAATCAGCCCCAGCATTTT	.	once	TRBV7-9	TRBJ1-5
CASSLDGKANSPLHF	TGTGCCAGCAGTCTAGACGGGAAAGCCAATTCACCCCTCCACTTT	.	.	TRBV6-5	TRBJ1-6
CASPRGQDRLNEKLFF	TGTGCCAGCCCCAGAGGGCAGGACAGACTTAATGAAAAACTGTTTTTT	.	.	TRBV7-9	TRBJ1-4
CASSPRTSGANEQFF	TGTGCCAGCAGTCCGCGGACTAGCGGGGCCAATGAGCAGTTCTTC	TRBD2	.	TRBV6-6	TRBJ2-1
CASSFEPGRDDTEAFF	TGTGCCAGCAGCTTTGAGCCAGGGAGGGATGACACTGAAGCTTTCTTT	.	.	TRBV5-5	TRBJ1-1
CASRGQANTEAFF	TGTGCCAGCCGAGGACAGGCGAACACTGAAGCTTTCTTT	TRBD1	.	TRBV7-3	TRBJ1-1
CASSLNLQGASEAFF	TGTGCCAGCAGCTTAAATCTCCAGGGGGCCAGTGAAGCTTTCTTT	TRBD1	few	TRBV7-3	TRBJ1-1
CASSLQGQPQHF	TGTGCCAGCAGCTTACAGGGTCAGCCCCAGCATTTT	.	few	TRBV5-4	TRBJ1-5
CASSLGGGRVTNEKLFF	TGTGCCAGCAGCTTGGGGGGCGGCAGGGTCACTAATGAAAAACTGTTTTTT	.	.	TRBV5-4	TRBJ1-4
CASSLSGGGRSTQYF	TGCGCCAGCAGCCTTAGCGGGGGGGGAAGGTCTACGCAGTATTTT	TRBD2	.	TRBV5-1	TRBJ2-3
CASSYISNTEAFF	TGTGCCAGCAGTTACATATCGAACACTGAAGCTTTCTTT	.	.	TRBV6-5	TRBJ1-1
CASSLGPGLNYGYTF	TGTGCCAGCAGCTTAGGCCCCGGTCTTAACTATGGCTACACCTTC	.	.	TRBV7-8	TRBJ1-2
CASSLHQREQYF	TGTGCCAGCAGTTTACACCAGCGCGAGCAGTACTTC	.	few	TRBV28	TRBJ2-7
CATSRELALEAFF	TGTGCCACCAGCAGAGAGCTAGCCCTTGAAGCTTTCTTT	.	.	TRBV15	TRBJ1-1
CASIQGGNTEAFF	TGTGCCAGCATTCAAGGGGGGAACACTGAAGCTTTCTTT	.	.	TRBV6-5	TRBJ1-1
CASSLEGESAQYF	TGCGCCAGCAGCTTGGAGGGGGAAAGTGCGCAGTACTTC	.	.	TRBV5-1	TRBJ2-7
CASSLAGGLAGNTIYF	TGTGCCAGCAGCTTAGCAGGGGGCCTTGCTGGAAACACCATATATTTT	TRBD1	.	TRBV7-9	TRBJ1-3
CASSPRGGLDTQYF	TGTGCCAGCTCACCGAGGGGGGGCCTAGATACGCAGTATTTT	.	.	TRBV18	TRBJ2-3
CASSFRGQGTEAFF	TGCGCCAGCAGCTTTAGGGGGCAGGGCACTGAAGCTTTCTTT	TRBD1	.	TRBV5-1	TRBJ1-1
CASSRWVTGASDGEQYF	TGCGCCAGCAGCCGGTGGGTTACAGGAGCCTCGGATGGCGAGCAGTACTTC	.	.	TRBV5-1	TRBJ2-7
CASSLVLVFGTGFSPLHF	TGTGCCAGCAGCTTAGTTCTCGTTTTCGGGACAGGGTTCTCACCCCTCCACTTT	TRBD1	.	TRBV7-2	TRBJ1-6
CATAGLRNEKLFF	TGCGCCACCGCGGGACTGAGGAATGAAAAACTGTTTTTT	.	.	TRBV10-2	TRBJ1-4
CASEGNLMNTEAFF	TGTGCCAGCGAGGGAAACTTAATGAACACTGAAGCTTTCTTT	.	few	TRBV28	TRBJ1-1
CASSPLGGGTEAFF	TGTGCCAGCAGTCCCCTGGGCGGGGGGACTGAAGCTTTCTTT	.	.	TRBV6-1	TRBJ1-1
CASSPAGISYEQYF	TGTGCCAGCAGCCCAGCGGGGATCAGTTACGAGCAGTACTTC	TRBD2	once	TRBV9	TRBJ2-7
CASSPHGGSGNTIYF	TGTGCCAGCAGCCCCCACGGGGGCTCTGGAAACACCATATATTTT	.	.	TRBV7-3	TRBJ1-3
CASSKGQYTDTQYF	TGCGCCAGCAGCAAGGGACAGTACACAGATACGCAGTATTTT	TRBD1	.	TRBV5-1	TRBJ2-3
CASSLYTGHLYGYTF	TGTGCCAGCAGCTTGTACACAGGACATCTCTATGGCTACACCTTC	.	.	TRBV5-5	TRBJ1-2
CARSLVFYGGRPYEQYF	TGTGCCAGAAGCTTGGTATTTTACGGGGGGAGGCCCTACGAGCAGTACTTC	TRBD2	.	TRBV5-3	TRBJ2-7
CASSRVTGGYGYTF	TGCGCCAGCAGCAGAGTGACAGGGGGCTATGGCTACACCTTC	TRBD1	.	TRBV5-1	TRBJ1-2
CASSRGTGNYGYTF	TGTGCCAGCAGCCGAGGGACAGGGAACTATGGCTACACCTTC	TRBD1	.	TRBV28	TRBJ1-2
CAWSRGQGRNTIYF	TGTGCCTGGAGCCGGGGACAGGGGAGAAACACCATATATTTT	TRBD1	.	TRBV30	TRBJ1-3
CASSFPGGGETQYF	TGTGCCAGCAGCTTCCCGGGGGGAGGGGAGACCCAGTACTTC	TRBD2	.	TRBV5-4	TRBJ2-5
CASRQGDYEQYF	TGTGCCAGCAGACAGGGGGACTACGAGCAGTACTTC	TRBD1	.	TRBV28	TRBJ2-7
CASARLAGGRYQYF	TGTGCCAGTGCGCGACTAGCGGGGGGCCGATACCAGTACTTC	TRBD2	.	TRBV2	TRBJ2-5
CASSSGQGGTIYF	TGTGCCAGCAGCTCGGGACAGGGGGGCACCATATATTTT	TRBD1	.	TRBV11-3	TRBJ1-3
CASSQGLAGGYEQYF	TGTGCCAGCAGCCAAGGGCTAGCGGGGGGCTACGAGCAGTACTTC	TRBD2	.	TRBV14	TRBJ2-7
CASSPPRGGETQYF	TGTGCCAGCTCACCACCGAGAGGAGGAGAGACCCAGTACTTC	.	.	TRBV18	TRBJ2-5
CATAGRAGAHGYTF	TGTGCCACTGCCGGGCGGGCAGGGGCACATGGCTACACCTTC	.	.	TRBV19	TRBJ1-2
CASSLALDRRNQPQHF	TGTGCCAGTAGTCTGGCCCTGGACAGGCGCAATCAGCCCCAGCATTTT	TRBD1	.	TRBV19	TRBJ1-5
CASSDWCLGGLGTIYF	TGTGCCAGCAGTGACTGGTGCCTGGGGGGACTTGGCACCATATATTTT	.	.	TRBV6-4	TRBJ1-3
CASSLPGQGLGNTIYF	TGCGCCAGCAGCCTCCCGGGACAGGGGTTGGGAAACACCATATATTTT	TRBD1	.	TRBV4-1	TRBJ1-3
CASSVEEGSGGANVLTF	TGTGCCAGCAGCGTAGAAGAGGGCTCAGGAGGGGCCAACGTCCTGACTTTC	.	.	TRBV9	TRBJ2-6
CASRLQGAVEQFF	TGTGCCAGCAGACTTCAGGGGGCTGTTGAGCAGTTCTTC	TRBD1	once	TRBV6-1	TRBJ2-1
CASSQGGGLSYEQYF	TGCGCCAGCAGCCAAGGCGGGGGGCTCTCCTACGAGCAGTACTTC	TRBD2	.	TRBV4-3	TRBJ2-7
CASSRSGVTEAFF	TGTGCCAGCAGCCGCAGCGGGGTCACTGAAGCTTTCTTT	.	.	TRBV9	TRBJ1-1
CATSSEGTGFYEQYF	TGTGCCACCAGCAGTGAGGGGACAGGCTTCTACGAGCAGTACTTC	TRBD1	.	TRBV15	TRBJ2-7